This T cell receptor (beta chain) came from a study of CD8 T cells in ankylosing spondylitis. The germline V gene has CDR1 SGHRS and CDR2 YFSETQ. V lost 3 bases and J lost 6; bases outside the gene matches: 2. This CDR3 region has 13 residues. Concerning this clonotype: The antigen remains undetermined.

General observations from the study: Matched synovial fluid from ankylosing spondylitis patients was reported to be enriched for disease-linked clones.

Researchers built TCR beta libraries using quantitative 5'-RACE with molecular barcodes. TCRdb called the 5' RACE reads again in MiXCR, with one record for every CDR3 protein. The sample shows about 200,000 distinct CDR3 sequences, roughly 12% of them seen only once. The receptor's source is a male donor with ankylosing spondylitis or in good health (not recorded which). This rearrangement joins TRBV5-1 to TRBJ2-1, with 8 positions matching TRBD1. The sequenced material came from blood, either unsorted or a sorted T cell fraction (not recorded which). In nucleotides, the CDR3 is TGCGCCAGCAGCTACGACAGGGGCAATGAGCAGTTCTTC. It encodes CASSYDRGNEQFF. The full variable domain, its missing parts supplied by reference TRBV5-1 and TRBJ2-1, is KAGVTQTPRYLIKTRGQQVTLSCSPISGHRSVSWYQQTPGQGLQFLFEYFSETQRNKGNFPGRFSGRQFSNSRSEMNVSTLELGDSALYLCASSYDRGNEQFFGPGTRLTVL.